This TCR beta chain is from a study of blood T cell repertoires in COVID-19. Sequencing used immunoSEQ multiplex PCR; TCRdb keeps in-frame clones, though not all of them. This sample has roughly 120,000 clones, with 65% to 85% found just once. In germline, CDR1 is SGHRS, CDR2 YFSETQ. Trimming stripped 5 bases from V and 0 bases from J, with 8 bases between. The length of the CDR3 is 13 residues. The source is a man aged 65 to 79 with acute or convalescent COVID-19. The material sequenced was peripheral blood. The chain combines TRBV5-1 with TRBJ1-1; possibly TRBD1 for D (5 bases). In nucleotides, the CDR3 is TGCGCCAGCAGGGGACTTGTGAACACTGAAGCTTTCTTT. Residues: CASRGLVNTEAFF.